Following are 30 T cell receptor beta chains from one sample sequenced in a study of cytomegalovirus exposure and HLA in healthy donors. PCR involved 60 Vbeta and 13 Jbeta primers. Produced via immunoSEQ multiplex PCR; TCRdb's table is partial and in-frame only. The sample has about 180,000 clones; over 75% are singletons. Specimen: PBMCs. These receptors all come from a man aged 55 to 70 in good health and CMV-seronegative.

The chain couples TRBV7-8 to TRBJ2-7; TRBD2 matches 12 bases. Germline V gene sequence: CDR1 SGHVS, CDR2 FQNEAQ. J lost 0 bases, V lost 5 bases, and 8 bases had no gene match. The CDR3 covers 17 residues. The CDR3 DNA is TGTGCCAGCAGCCCCGGGACTAGCGGGCCCAGCTCCTACGAGCAGTACTTC. It specifies CASSPGTSGPSSYEQYF. Based on the CDR3 plus reference TRBV7-8 and TRBJ2-7, the full variable domain is GAGVSQSPRYKVAKRGQDVALRCDPISGHVSLFWYQQALGQGPEFLTYFQNEAQLDKSGLPSDRFFAERPEGSVSTLKIQRTQQEDSAVYLCASSPGTSGPSSYEQYFGPGTRLTVT.

The chain is built from TRBV7-2 and TRBJ2-7, with 7 bases fitting TRBD1. Unmatched junction bases numbered 5, after V lost 1 base and J lost 2 bases. The CDR3 contains 15 residues. CDR1 is SGHTA, CDR2 FQGNSA, per germline. CDR3 in amino acids: CASSLVKGAAYEQYF. The CDR3 bases are TGTGCCAGCAGCTTAGTGAAGGGGGCCGCCTACGAGCAGTACTTC. The full variable domain, in which reference TRBV7-2 and TRBJ2-7 provide the parts outside the CDR3, is GAGVSQSPSNKVTEKGKDVELRCDPISGHTALYWYRQSLGQGLEFLIYFQGNSAPDKSGLPSDRFSAERTGGSVSTLTIQRTQQEDSAVYLCASSLVKGAAYEQYFGPGTRLTVT.

V gene TRBV18 combines with J gene TRBJ2-3; tentative D call: TRBD1 (5 bases). Trimming removed 4 bases from V and 2 bases from J, with 10 bases in between. The CDR3 spans 14 residues. The germline CDR1 and CDR2 sequences are KGHSH and LQKENI. The CDR3 nucleotides read TGTGCCAGCTCACGACAGAGAAACACAGATACGCAGTATTTT. Its protein is CASSRQRNTDTQYF.

The rearrangement uses TRBV9 and TRBJ2-1; 12 bases line up with TRBD2. This CDR3 is built from 17 residues. The germline V gene encodes CDR1 SGDLS and CDR2 YYNGEE. V trimming: 4 bases; J trimming: 6 bases; junction bases outside the gene matches: 11. The CDR3 sequence is CASSPDPRLAGANEQFF. The CDR3 nucleotides are TGTGCCAGCAGCCCAGACCCCCGACTAGCGGGAGCCAATGAGCAGTTCTTC.

This CDR3 reads CASSDVNQGYTF. The CDR3 DNA reads as TGTGCCAGCAGTGATGTTAATCAGGGCTACACCTTC. The chain has TRBV25-1 and TRBJ1-2; D is unclear. V was pared by 3 bases and J by 8 bases, with 10 bases between. CDR3 length: 12 residues. Germline loops: CDR1 MGHDK, CDR2 SYGVNS.

The V gene is TRBV19, the J gene TRBJ2-6; 10 nucleotides align to TRBD1. The CDR3 consists of 20 residues. CDR1 is LNHDA, CDR2 SQIVND, per germline (reference sequence). The V gene end was trimmed by 1 base and the J gene end by 0 bases; junction bases not matched to a gene: 9. CDR3 in DNA: TGTGCCAGTAGTATAGTGGGACCTGGGACAGGGGACTCTGGGGCCAACGTCCTGACTTTC. This codes for CASSIVGPGTGDSGANVLTF.

The J gene is TRBJ1-1, the V gene TRBV19, with 7 bases that match TRBD1. CDR1 LNHDA and CDR2 SQIVND come from the germline V gene (reference sequence). The CDR3 loop spans 17 amino acids. Trimming cost V 6 bases and J 5 bases; bases outside gene matches: 18. The CDR3 sequence is CASSPLYRGDGRTEAFF. In nucleotides, the CDR3 is TGTGCCAGTAGCCCCCTTTACAGGGGCGATGGGAGGACTGAAGCTTTCTTT.

The chain employs TRBV30 and TRBJ2-7; TRBD2 aligns across 8 bases. This CDR3 contains 12 residues. CDR1 and CDR2 (germline): GTSNPN, SVGIG (reference sequence). After removal of 5 bases from V and 4 bases from J, the junction contained 4 bases not matched to a gene. The CDR3 coding sequence is TGTGCCTGGGGACTAGCACGGTACGAGCAGTACTTC. Its translation is CAWGLARYEQYF.

This clone was counted a few times. The chain carries TRBV29-1 and TRBJ1-1, with 9 nucleotides matching TRBD1. Germline V CDR1 and CDR2: SQVTM, ANQGSEA. The J segment lost 4 bases and the V segment lost 4 bases, leaving 7 bases of the junction unmatched. CDR3 length equals 14 residues. The CDR3 sequence is CSVGNRGRSTEAFF. The DNA for the CDR3 is TGCAGCGTTGGGAACAGGGGGCGGTCCACTGAAGCTTTCTTT.

The chain is built from TRBV12-5 and TRBJ1-4; 9 nucleotides line up with TRBD1. After removal of 4 bases from V and 2 bases from J, the junction contained 2 bases not matched to a gene. The germline V gene has CDR1 LGHNT and CDR2 FRNRAP. The CDR3 totals 15 residues. The CDR3 nucleotides are TGTGCTAGTGGTTCAACAGGGGGCACTAATGAAAAACTGTTTTTT. Translation: CASGSTGGTNEKLFF. The whole variable domain, remainder taken from reference TRBV12-5 and TRBJ1-4, is DARVTQTPRHKVTEMGQEVTMRCQPILGHNTVFWYRQTMMQGLELLAYFRNRAPLDDSGMPKDRFSAEMPDATLATLKIQPSEPRDSAVYFCASGSTGGTNEKLFFGSGTQLSVL.

V usage is TRBV4-2 and J usage is TRBJ2-1, with 9 bases that match TRBD2. The J segment lost 6 bases and the V segment lost 4 bases, leaving 7 bases of the junction unmatched. Looked up from germline, CDR1 is LGHNA and CDR2 is YNFKEQ. The CDR3 extends over 15 amino acids. This chain's CDR3 is CASSLRAGGTNEQFF. The CDR3, as DNA: TGTGCCAGCAGCCTCCGAGCGGGGGGAACCAATGAGCAGTTCTTC.

The genes are TRBV10-2 and TRBJ2-3, with 8 bases lining up with TRBD1. The CDR3 runs 15 residues. Germline CDR1 reads WSHSY; CDR2 reads SAAADI. J lost 0 bases, V lost 6 bases, and 5 bases had no gene match. Here the CDR3 DNA reads TGCGCCAGCAGCCAGGGGGCCGCAAGCACAGATACGCAGTATTTT. It is translated as CASSQGAASTDTQYF.

This sequence joins TRBV6-5 and TRBJ2-7; a possible D gene is TRBD2 (5 bases). The CDR3 spans 14 residues. The V and J ends lost 5 bases and 2 bases respectively, with 13 bases between them. Per the germline V gene, CDR1 is MNHEY and CDR2 is SVGAGI. This CDR3 is CASSPSGGTYEQYF. CDR3 sequence (DNA): TGTGCCAGCAGTCCATCAGGAGGTACCTACGAGCAGTACTTC.

This chain joins TRBV5-1 and TRBJ1-2; no definite D call. V gave up 4 bases and J gave up 8 bases, with 15 bases separating them. CDR1 is SGHRS, CDR2 YFSETQ, per germline. CDR3 length: 13 residues. Here the CDR3 DNA reads TGCGCCAGCAGCCAACAAATTGGTAACGGCTACACCTTC. It codes for CASSQQIGNGYTF.

This clone occurred once. The J gene is TRBJ2-1, the V gene TRBV9, with TRBD2 identical over 7 bases. The CDR3 is 15 residues long. CDR1 SGDLS and CDR2 YYNGEE come from the germline V gene. Trimming at V came to 4 bases and at J to 8 bases, leaving 12 bases not matched to a gene. The CDR3 sequence is CASSSWAGEIDEQFF. The CDR3 region has the DNA TGTGCCAGCAGCTCCTGGGCGGGAGAGATAGATGAGCAGTTCTTC.

The chain is built from TRBV6-5 and TRBJ2-2, with TRBD2 matching 10 bases. The CDR3 is 14 amino acids. Germline CDR1 and CDR2: MNHEY and SVGAGI. The J segment lost 7 bases and the V segment lost 6 bases, leaving 5 bases of the junction unmatched. This chain's CDR3 is CASRPSGGHGELFF. The CDR3 coding sequence is TGTGCCAGCAGACCTAGCGGGGGCCACGGGGAGCTGTTTTTT.

The V gene is TRBV6-1, the J gene TRBJ1-5; D is undetermined. The CDR3 is 15 amino acids. Trimming removed 6 bases from V and 0 bases from J, with 12 bases in between. Germline assignment: CDR1 MNHNS and CDR2 SASEGT. The DNA of the CDR3 is TGTGCCAGCAGGGCAGGAATTTATAGCAATCAGCCCCAGCATTTT. Translation gives CASRAGIYSNQPQHF.

This chain uses TRBV7-9 with TRBJ2-3; a weak D match, TRBD1 (8 bases). This CDR3 region has 17 residues. The V gene's germline CDR1 is SEHNR and CDR2 FQNEAQ (reference sequence). V was clipped by 2 bases and J by 4 bases, with 19 bases between them. The CDR3 coding sequence is TGTGCCAGCAGCTTATACAGGGGGGGCGCGGTAGCAGATACGCAGTATTTT. Translation gives CASSLYRGGAVADTQYF.

The chain has TRBV29-1 and TRBJ1-3; 7 bases are shared with TRBD1. V lost 4 bases to trimming and J lost 7 bases; unmatched junction nucleotides: 13. The CDR3 is 15 amino acids. CDR1 and CDR2 (germline): SQVTM, ANQGSEA. CDR3 sequence: CSVGGRDRGLNTIYF. CDR3 nucleotides: TGCAGCGTTGGGGGCCGGGACAGAGGATTGAACACCATATATTTT.

This clone was picked up one time. CDR3 nucleotide sequence: TGTGCCAGCAGCCAAGCTTATACTAGCCCTCGCAATGAGCAGTTCTTC. It is translated as CASSQAYTSPRNEQFF. The chain is built from TRBV5-6 and TRBJ2-1; D perhaps matches TRBD2 (6 bases). Looked up from germline, CDR1 is SGHDT and CDR2 is YYEEEE. Trimming removed 4 bases from V and 6 bases from J, with 20 bases in between. The CDR3 runs 16 residues.

V is TRBV18 and J is TRBJ2-3; possibly TRBD1 for D (8 bases). The CDR3 consists of 16 residues. Germline V gene sequence: CDR1 KGHSH, CDR2 LQKENI. The germline V and J ends were trimmed by 1 base and 1 base, with 12 bases remaining between them. CDR3 region: CASSPRTGRGTDTQYF. The CDR3 DNA reads as TGTGCCAGCTCACCACGGACAGGGAGGGGCACAGATACGCAGTATTTT.

V usage is TRBV5-8 and J usage is TRBJ1-1; no clear D gene. The ends were cut back, 3 bases at V and 6 bases at J, with 12 bases in the middle. Germline values: CDR1 SGHTS, CDR2 YDEGEE. There are 13 residues in the CDR3. CDR3 sequence (DNA): TGTGCCAGCAGCTCCGGGTTGCCCTCTGAAGCTTTCTTT. It codes for CASSSGLPSEAFF. Using reference TRBV5-8 and TRBJ1-1 for the parts outside the CDR3, the full variable domain is EAGVTQSPTHLIKTRGQQATLRCSPISGHTSVYWYQQALGLGLQFLLWYDEGEERNRGNFPPRFSGRQFPNYSSELNVNALELEDSALYLCASSSGLPSEAFFGQGTRLTVV.

V usage is TRBV4-2 and J usage is TRBJ2-7, with D unresolved. The CDR3 length is 15 residues. Germline CDR1 and CDR2: LGHNA and YNFKEQ. The germline V and J ends were trimmed by 0 bases and 6 bases, with 15 bases remaining between them. DNA of the CDR3: TGTGCCAGCAGCCAAGATCCAAGATTCTCGGGCGAGCAGTACTTC. The encoded protein is CASSQDPRFSGEQYF.

This sequence joins TRBV7-2 and TRBJ2-7; TRBD2 matches 11 bases. V gave up 5 bases and J gave up 2 bases; unmatched junction bases: 5. CDR3 length: 15 residues. Germline assignment: CDR1 SGHTA and CDR2 FQGNSA. CDR3 amino acids: CASSPTSGSPYEQYF. The CDR3 DNA follows: TGTGCCAGCAGCCCTACTAGCGGGAGTCCCTACGAGCAGTACTTC. Full variable domain (missing parts from reference TRBV7-2 and TRBJ2-7): GAGVSQSPSNKVTEKGKDVELRCDPISGHTALYWYRQSLGQGLEFLIYFQGNSAPDKSGLPSDRFSAERTGGSVSTLTIQRTQQEDSAVYLCASSPTSGSPYEQYFGPGTRLTVT.

V usage is TRBV6-1 and J usage is TRBJ1-2; TRBD1 aligns across 7 bases. CDR1 is MNHNS and CDR2 is SASEGT in the germline V gene. The CDR3 is 13 amino acids. V lost 10 bases and J lost 1; bases outside the gene matches: 6. The DNA of the CDR3 is TGTGCCACCCAACAGGGGATTAACTATGGCTACACCTTC. Protein sequence: CATQQGINYGYTF.

The chain carries TRBV5-1 and TRBJ2-1, with 11 bases fitting TRBD2. J lost 0 bases, V lost 4 bases, and 3 bases had no gene match. CDR1 is SGHRS and CDR2 is YFSETQ in the germline V gene. The CDR3 runs to 16 residues. The CDR3 here is CASSLAGGTSYNEQFF. The CDR3 bases are TGCGCCAGCAGCCTAGCGGGGGGCACCTCCTACAATGAGCAGTTCTTC.

This clone was found once. V and J are TRBV29-1 and TRBJ1-1; 7 bases line up with TRBD1. The germline CDR1 and CDR2 sequences are SQVTM and ANQGSEA. The CDR3 covers 12 residues. V gave up 8 bases and J gave up 4 bases; unmatched junction bases: 7. The CDR3, as DNA: TGCAGCAGCTCGACAGGGAGCACTGAAGCTTTCTTT. It yields the protein CSSSTGSTEAFF.

The chain couples TRBV18 to TRBJ2-1; D is ambiguous. Germline V gene lookup returns CDR1 KGHSH and CDR2 LQKENI. Trimming took 6 bases from V and 0 from J, leaving 15 bases between them. This CDR3 spans 16 amino acids. The chain's CDR3 is CASSPSSSSSYNEQFF. The CDR3 nucleotides are TGTGCCAGCTCGCCCTCGTCATCTAGCTCCTACAATGAGCAGTTCTTC.

This clone appeared a single time. The rearrangement uses TRBV28 and TRBJ2-5; D remains unclear. TRBJ2-7 explains the end of the DNA better; the J call may be wrong. This CDR3 has 12 amino acids. Germline CDR1 MDHEN, CDR2 SYDVKM. This CDR3 reads CASSSLIYEQYF. The DNA of the CDR3 is TGTGCCAGCAGTTCCCTAATCTACGAGCAGTACTTC.

Details on this clone: One end of the junction does not line up with germline, which may come from a read error. V usage is TRBV6-1 and J usage is TRBJ1-5, with 7 nucleotides matching TRBD1. Germline CDR1 and CDR2: MNHNS and SASEGT. The length of the CDR3 is 14 residues. The CDR3 region has the DNA TGTGCCAGCAGGGTTACAGGGGAAGGGCAGCCCCAGAATTTT. It is translated as CASRVTGEGQPQNF.